A single sample is the source of the 18 T cell receptor beta chains below, sequenced in a study of blood T cell repertoires in COVID-19. Libraries were prepared by immunoSEQ multiplex PCR; TCRdb keeps only in-frame clonotypes and omits some of them. The sample lists 250,000 or so clones; around 83% were seen once. The material sequenced was PBMCs or T cells enriched from blood (not recorded which). These receptors came from a woman aged 45-59 years who had been exposed to COVID-19.

The genes are TRBV2 and TRBJ2-1, with D perhaps TRBD2 (5 bases). The CDR3 length is 15 residues. Trimming pared 0 bases from V and 15 bases from J, leaving 21 bases between. CDR1 and CDR2 from the germline V gene are SNHLY and FYNNEI. CDR3 nucleotide sequence: TGTGCCAGCAGTGAAGCGCTTGGAGGTGGGGAGCTTGGGTTCTTC. This translates into CASSEALGGGELGFF. The variable domain in full, with the rest retrieved from reference TRBV2 and TRBJ2-1, is EPEVTQTPSHQVTQMGQEVILRCVPISNHLYFYWYRQILGQKVEFLVSFYNNEISEKSEIFDDQFSVERPDGSNFTLKIRSTKLEDSAMYFCASSEALGGGELGFFGPGTRLTVL.

The chain joins TRBV12-3 or TRBV12-4 to TRBJ2-7; D ambiguous. CDR3 size: 13 residues. The V and J ends lost 0 bases and 3 bases respectively, with 6 bases between them. CDR3 coding DNA: TGTGCCAGCAGTTTAGCGTTCTTCTACGAGCAGTACTTC. Protein sequence: CASSLAFFYEQYF.

The chain is built from TRBV11-2 and TRBJ2-5; 10 nucleotides line up with TRBD2. With 5 bases clipped from V and 3 bases from J, the junction kept 9 bases outside the gene matches. CDR1 SGHAT and CDR2 FQNNGV come from the germline V gene. The CDR3 runs to 16 residues. CDR3 sequence: CASSAWRAGGKETQYF. The CDR3 coding sequence is TGTGCCAGCAGCGCCTGGAGAGCGGGGGGGAAAGAGACCCAGTACTTC.

The CDR3 is CASSFPRTRGGNEQFF. The CDR3 DNA sequence: TGTGCCAGCAGCTTCCCCCGGACCCGTGGGGGGAATGAGCAGTTCTTC. J is TRBJ2-1 and V is TRBV7-9, with TRBD2 as a possible D gene (6 bases). The V end was cut by 3 bases, the J end by 7 bases, with 19 bases between. The length of the CDR3 is 16 residues. The V gene's germline CDR1 is SEHNR and CDR2 FQNEAQ (reference sequence).

About this clone itself: One end of the junction varies from germline; a read error may be responsible. This sequence joins TRBV6-1 and TRBJ2-5; tentatively, D is TRBD2 (6 bases). Germline lookup yields CDR1 MNHNS and CDR2 SASEGT. This CDR3 region has 13 residues. CDR3 amino acids: CASSESMEGVRHF. The CDR3 DNA follows: TGTGCCAGCAGTGAAAGTATGGAGGGCGTAAGACACTTC.

The chain carries TRBV5-1 and TRBJ1-6, with D possibly TRBD1 on 6 matching bases. Germline-derived CDR1 and CDR2 are SGHRS and YFSETQ. This CDR3 is 13 amino acids long. Trimming removed 4 bases at V and 6 bases at J, with 8 bases between. CDR3 DNA: TGCGCCAGCAGCCAGGGGACTAATTCACCCCTCCACTTT. Protein product: CASSQGTNSPLHF.

CDR3 in amino acids: CASSSRQGEYGYTF. In nucleotides, the CDR3 is TGTGCCAGCTCTTCCCGACAGGGAGAATATGGCTACACCTTC. This rearrangement joins TRBV18 to TRBJ1-2; 7 bases fit TRBD1. Trimming at V came to 6 bases and at J to 5 bases, leaving 9 bases not matched to a gene. Germline V gives CDR1 KGHSH, CDR2 LQKENI. This CDR3 comprises 14 residues. Full variable domain (missing parts from reference TRBV18 and TRBJ1-2): NAGVMQNPRHLVRRRGQEARLRCSPMKGHSHVYWYRQLPEEGLKFMVYLQKENIIDESGMPKERFSAEFPKEGPSILRIQQVVRGDSAAYFCASSSRQGEYGYTFGSGTRLTVV.

The chain has TRBV5-1 and TRBJ2-3, with 12 nucleotides matching TRBD2. The J segment lost 5 bases and the V segment lost 0 bases, leaving 4 bases of the junction unmatched. Germline values: CDR1 SGHRS, CDR2 YFSETQ. The CDR3 extends over 16 amino acids. DNA of the CDR3: TGCGCCAGCAGCTTGGGAACTAGCGGGGGGCGAGATACGCAGTATTTT. It codes for CASSLGTSGGRDTQYF.

The chain recombines TRBV20-1 with TRBJ1-5; no clear D gene. The length of the CDR3 is 15 residues. CDR1 DFQATT and CDR2 SNEGSKA come from the germline V gene (reference sequence). V was clipped by 5 bases and J by 0 bases, with 14 bases between them. The CDR3 protein is CSAGEPGFSNQPQHF. The CDR3 region has the DNA TGCAGTGCTGGTGAGCCAGGATTTAGCAATCAGCCCCAGCATTTT.

The CDR3 region has the DNA TGTGCTAGTGGTTCGCCGGGACAGGGTAATAATTCACCCCTCCACTTT. It codes for CASGSPGQGNNSPLHF. The chain employs TRBV12-5 and TRBJ1-6; 9 bases fit TRBD1. Germline assignment: CDR1 LGHNT and CDR2 FRNRAP. The CDR3 has 16 residues. V lost 4 bases and J lost 5; bases outside the gene matches: 6.

This clone appeared a single time. The chain employs TRBV19 and TRBJ1-2; D gene ambiguous. In germline, CDR1 is LNHDA, CDR2 SQIVND (reference sequence). CDR3 length equals 12 residues. Trimming cost V 2 bases and J 5 bases, with 6 bases left between them. DNA of the CDR3: TGTGCCAGTAGTATAACGGGTTATGGCTACACCTTC. Protein sequence: CASSITGYGYTF.

This clone was counted between two and nine times. The chain couples TRBV7-2 to TRBJ2-5; TRBD2 aligns across 8 bases. With 5 bases clipped from V and 2 bases from J, the junction kept 10 bases outside the gene matches. Germline CDR1 and CDR2: SGHTA and FQGNSA. The CDR3 has 16 amino acids. CDR3 amino acids: CASSQFASSGQETQYF. The CDR3 DNA sequence: TGTGCCAGCAGCCAGTTCGCTTCTAGCGGGCAAGAGACCCAGTACTTC.

J is TRBJ1-5 and V is TRBV19; 8 bases map to TRBD1. Per germline, CDR1 LNHDA and CDR2 SQIVND (reference sequence). The CDR3 is 16 amino acids. V lost 5 bases to trimming and J lost 4 bases; unmatched junction nucleotides: 10. CDR3 loop: CASSWPGQEVNQPQHF. The CDR3, as DNA: TGTGCCAGTAGTTGGCCGGGACAGGAGGTAAATCAGCCCCAGCATTTT.

The V call is TRBV24-1, the J call TRBJ2-3, with D tentatively TRBD1 (5 bases). The CDR3 loop spans 13 amino acids. Deletions cut 5 bases from V and 3 bases from J, with 8 bases between. The germline gives CDR1 KGHDR, CDR2 SFDVKD. Written as DNA, the CDR3 is TGTGCCACCAGTGGGAAGGGGACAGATACGCAGTATTTT. Translation: CATSGKGTDTQYF.

V is TRBV5-6 and J is TRBJ2-3; 9 bases are a match to TRBD2. Losses at the gene ends were 3 bases for V and 6 bases for J; bases not matched to a gene: 5. The CDR3 consists of 14 residues. Germline CDR1 and CDR2: SGHDT and YYEEEE. The CDR3 coding sequence is TGTGCCAGCAGCTCGGGACTAGCTGTCGATACGCAGTATTTT. Its protein is CASSSGLAVDTQYF. The full variable domain, rest sourced from reference TRBV5-6 and TRBJ2-3, is DAGVTQSPTHLIKTRGQQVTLRCSPKSGHDTVSWYQQALGQGPQFIFQYYEEEERQRGNFPDRFSGHQFPNYSSELNVNALLLGDSALYLCASSSGLAVDTQYFGPGTRLTVL.

This chain links TRBV28 with TRBJ2-5; D ambiguous. This CDR3 is built from 13 residues. Trimming shortened V by 4 bases and J by 1 base, and 7 bases separated the two germline ends. Germline CDR1 and CDR2: MDHEN and SYDVKM. The CDR3: CASSSRFQETQYF. CDR3 DNA: TGTGCCAGCAGTTCTCGTTTCCAAGAGACCCAGTACTTC. Drawing the rest from reference TRBV28 and TRBJ2-5, the complete variable domain is DVKVTQSSRYLVKRTGEKVFLECVQDMDHENMFWYRQDPGLGLRLIYFSYDVKMKEKGDIPEGYSVSREKKERFSLILESASTNQTSMYLCASSSRFQETQYFGPGTRLLVL.

V usage is TRBV5-4 and J usage is TRBJ1-5; D is possibly TRBD1 (5 bases). CDR3 length: 16 residues. V was clipped by 4 bases and J by 5 bases, with 19 bases between them. Germline assignment: CDR1 SGHNT and CDR2 YYREEE (reference sequence). CDR3 loop: CASSGRAISGDQPQHF. In DNA form, the CDR3 reads TGTGCCAGCAGCGGGCGGGCCATATCGGGGGATCAGCCCCAGCATTTT.

This clone was recorded a few times. The V gene is TRBV5-1, the J gene TRBJ2-7; TRBD1 aligns across 8 bases. The CDR3 spans 15 residues. The junction had 11 bases not matched to a gene; V was cut back by 2 bases and J by 7 bases. Germline V lookup: CDR1 SGHRS, CDR2 YFSETQ. The CDR3 spells CASSLPGQGGREQYF. The CDR3 region has the DNA TGCGCCAGCAGCTTACCTGGACAGGGTGGGAGGGAGCAGTACTTC.